Listed here are 13 T cell receptor beta chains from one sample, sequenced in a study of blood T cell repertoires in COVID-19 (dated by TCRdb to about 2020). The receptor library was made with the immunoSEQ multiplex PCR assay. Drawn from immuneACCESS, this table holds only the in-frame rearrangements with V and J called that TCRdb kept. Clones are partly lost; checked studies trace under half to an unresolved V gene and leave the rest unexplained. Present in this sample are under 35,000 clones, approximately 90% of which were seen just once. Jointly, the top ten make up about 4.9% of the sample. The sample consisted of peripheral blood. Source of these receptors: a human donor in a cohort sampled during active COVID-19.

V gene TRBV11-3 combines with J gene TRBJ2-3; 10 bases map to TRBD2. Germline CDR1 SGHNT, CDR2 YENEEA. V shed 4 bases and J 4 bases; nucleotides not matched to a gene: 2. CDR3 size: 14 residues. The CDR3 sequence: CASSSSGSSDTQYF. CDR3 nucleotide sequence: TGTGCCAGCAGCTCTAGCGGGAGTTCAGATACGCAGTATTTT.

The chain carries TRBV6-2 or TRBV6-3 and TRBJ2-7, with D perhaps matching TRBD1 (6 bases). The germline V gene encodes CDR1 MNHEY and CDR2 SVGEGT. The CDR3 extends over 12 amino acids. Trimming cost V 4 bases and J 4 bases, with 8 bases left between them. The DNA for the CDR3 is TGTGCCAGCAGTTCTACAGGGTACGAGCAGTACGTC. It yields the protein CASSSTGYEQYV.

The rearrangement links TRBV28 to TRBJ2-5, with TRBD2 matching 10 bases. V lost 7 bases and J lost 5; bases outside the gene matches: 10. Germline assignment: CDR1 MDHEN and CDR2 SYDVKM. CDR3 size: 15 residues. CDR3 bases: TGTGCCAGCAACCTTAGCGGGGGGTATGTGGAGACCCAGTACTTC. It specifies CASNLSGGYVETQYF.

In nucleotides, the CDR3 is TGTGCCAGCACCTCCTCTCTGGGAAACACCATATATTTT. This translates into CASTSSLGNTIYF. The genes are TRBV3-1 (or the pseudogene TRBV3-2) and TRBJ1-3; D gene uncertain. The CDR3 has 13 amino acids. Germline CDR1 reads LGHDT; CDR2 reads YNNKEL (reference sequence). The V end lost 7 bases, the J end lost 4 bases, and 11 bases lay between the germline ends.

Turning to this clone: At one boundary the junction diverges from the germline segment, which might be a read error. V is TRBV6-5 and J is TRBJ1-1; 8 positions agree with TRBD1. Germline lookup yields CDR1 MNHEY and CDR2 SVGAGI. This CDR3 has 14 amino acids. CDR3 sequence: CASRYSGQGGGAFF. DNA for the CDR3: TGTGCCAGCAGGTACTCAGGACAGGGTGGGGGAGCTTTCTTT.

The chain recombines TRBV5-1 with TRBJ1-1; D unresolved. This CDR3 contains 15 residues. Germline V gene data show CDR1 as SGHRS and CDR2 as YFSETQ. Trimming removed 3 bases at V and 1 base at J, with 13 bases between. The CDR3 nucleotides are TGCGCCAGCAGCTCCCACTGGGCTACGAACACTGAAGCTTTCTTT. Translating gives CASSSHWATNTEAFF. Looking up the rest from reference TRBV5-1 and TRBJ1-1 gives the full variable domain: KAGVTQTPRYLIKTRGQQVTLSCSPISGHRSVSWYQQTPGQGLQFLFEYFSETQRNKGNFPGRFSGRQFSNSRSEMNVSTLELGDSALYLCASSSHWATNTEAFFGQGTRLTVV.

V is TRBV9 and J is TRBJ2-1; 10 bases match TRBD2. V trimming: 0 bases; J trimming: 0 bases; junction bases outside the gene matches: 9. This CDR3 is 19 amino acids long. Germline V gene lookup returns CDR1 SGDLS and CDR2 YYNGEE. The CDR3 DNA follows: TGTGCCAGCAGCGTAGGGGAAGCGGGAGGGCGAGGCTCCTACAATGAGCAGTTCTTC. It is translated as CASSVGEAGGRGSYNEQFF.

This clone was counted a few times. For the CDR3, the DNA is TGTGCCAGTAGTAGGGGACAGGGTGGAGATGGCTACACCTTC. This gives the protein CASSRGQGGDGYTF. The chain couples TRBV19 to TRBJ1-2; 9 nucleotides match TRBD1. Trimming removed 4 bases from V and 6 bases from J; junction bases left unmatched: 6. The CDR3 contains 14 residues. Looked up from germline, CDR1 is LNHDA and CDR2 is SQIVND (reference sequence).

The genes are TRBV19 and TRBJ1-2; unclear D gene. With 8 bases removed from V and 7 bases from J, the gap between germline ends came to 17 bases. There are 13 residues in the CDR3. CDR1 LNHDA and CDR2 SQIVND come from the germline V gene (reference sequence). CDR3 DNA sequence: TGTGCCAGTTCTGCCGCGGGTGTAATTGGCTACACCTTC. It is translated as CASSAAGVIGYTF. Using reference TRBV19 and TRBJ1-2 for the parts outside the CDR3, the full variable domain is DGGITQSPKYLFRKEGQNVTLSCEQNLNHDAMYWYRQDPGQGLRLIYYSQIVNDFQKGDIAEGYSVSREKKESFPLTVTSAQKNPTAFYLCASSAAGVIGYTFGSGTRLTVV.

The chain carries TRBV5-6 and TRBJ2-7; 7 bases are shared with TRBD1. V lost 5 bases and J lost 9; bases outside the gene matches: 14. The CDR3 runs 14 residues. CDR1 and CDR2 from the germline V gene are SGHDT and YYEEEE. The CDR3 spells CASSPRDSPAGQYV. CDR3 DNA: TGTGCCAGCAGTCCAAGGGACAGTCCCGCGGGGCAGTACGTC.

CDR3 residues: CASSLDDRSYNSPLHF. DNA for the CDR3: TGTGCCAGCAGCTTAGACGACAGGAGTTATAATTCACCCCTCCACTTT. This chain joins TRBV5-4 and TRBJ1-6; a weak D match, TRBD1 (6 bases). Deletions cut 2 bases from V and 4 bases from J, with 13 bases between. The germline CDR1 and CDR2 sequences are SGHNT and YYREEE (reference sequence). CDR3 length: 16 residues.

V is TRBV24-1 and J is TRBJ1-2; D possibly corresponds to TRBD1 (5 bases). V was pared by 3 bases and J by 7 bases, with 17 bases between. The CDR3 is 15 amino acids. Germline V gene lookup returns CDR1 KGHDR and CDR2 SFDVKD. CDR3 in DNA: TGTGCCACCAGTGATCCCCTAAGGGGAAAGAGTGGCTACACCTTC. The encoded protein is CATSDPLRGKSGYTF.

This rearrangement joins TRBV19 to TRBJ1-4, with D possibly TRBD1 on 6 matching bases. The CDR3 extends over 14 amino acids. CDR1 LNHDA and CDR2 SQIVND come from the germline V gene (reference sequence). The V end lost 9 bases, the J end lost 6 bases, and 17 bases lay between the germline ends. CDR3 sequence: CARYWGGADEKLFF. DNA of the CDR3: TGTGCCAGATATTGGGGGGGGGCCGATGAAAAACTGTTTTTT.